Listed below are T cell receptor beta chains from one sample, sequenced in a study. A single record per CDR3 protein comes from TCRdb applying MiXCR to the RT-PCR reads. The data show approximately 720,000 distinct CDR3 sequences, about 14% seen once. What was sequenced was memory CD4+ T cells from blood. These receptors were obtained from a female donor in good health, serving as a healthy control. The CDR3 runs from the conserved cysteine through the conserved F or W. The D gene is left open where the match is weak. Not all rows give a size; the values are once, few, many and, for expanded clones, a class.

d_gene: .; abundance: .; v_gene: TRBV10-3; j_gene: TRBJ1-5; CDR3aa: CAISESGLRGNQPQHF; CDR3nt: TGTGCCATCAGTGAGTCCGGACTTCGAGGCAATCAGCCCCAGCATTTT
d_gene: .; abundance: .; v_gene: TRBV5-1; j_gene: TRBJ1-1; CDR3aa: CASSSQLGDTEAFF; CDR3nt: TGCGCCAGCAGCTCTCAGTTGGGGGACACTGAAGCTTTCTTT
d_gene: .; abundance: many; v_gene: TRBV5-1; j_gene: TRBJ1-1; CDR3aa: CASSASGHWNTEAFF; CDR3nt: TGCGCCAGCAGCGCATCGGGACACTGGAACACTGAAGCTTTCTTT
d_gene: TRBD1; abundance: .; v_gene: TRBV18; j_gene: TRBJ2-1; CDR3aa: CASSVGQVRYNEQFF; CDR3nt: TGTGCCAGCTCGGTAGGACAGGTTAGATACAATGAGCAGTTCTTC
d_gene: TRBD1; abundance: many; v_gene: TRBV12-3/TRBV12-4; j_gene: TRBJ2-7; CDR3aa: CASSRDRQPYEQYF; CDR3nt: TGTGCCAGCAGTCGGGACAGGCAACCCTACGAGCAGTACTTC
d_gene: .; abundance: many; v_gene: TRBV10-3; j_gene: TRBJ1-1; CDR3aa: CAISRVWGTEAFF; CDR3nt: TGTGCCATCAGCAGGGTATGGGGAACTGAAGCTTTCTTT
d_gene: .; abundance: .; v_gene: TRBV24-1; j_gene: TRBJ2-7; CDR3aa: CATSDSGTPSYEQYF; CDR3nt: TGTGCCACCAGTGATTCCGGGACACCCTCCTACGAGCAGTACTTC
d_gene: .; abundance: many; v_gene: TRBV5-6; j_gene: TRBJ1-2; CDR3aa: CASIGALGPYGYTF; CDR3nt: TGTGCCAGCATCGGAGCGCTGGGGCCTTATGGCTACACCTTC
d_gene: TRBD2; abundance: .; v_gene: TRBV20-1; j_gene: TRBJ2-7; CDR3aa: CSARVGTSDGYEQYF; CDR3nt: TGCAGTGCTAGGGTCGGGACTAGCGATGGTTACGAGCAGTACTTC
d_gene: .; abundance: many; v_gene: TRBV29-1; j_gene: TRBJ1-2; CDR3aa: CSGGSNYGYTF; CDR3nt: TGCAGCGGGGGTTCTAACTATGGCTACACCTTC
d_gene: .; abundance: many; v_gene: TRBV12-3/TRBV12-4; j_gene: TRBJ2-5; CDR3aa: CASTRTPSGQETQYF; CDR3nt: TGTGCCAGCACAAGGACGCCATCGGGCCAAGAGACCCAGTACTTC
d_gene: .; abundance: few; v_gene: TRBV4-3; j_gene: TRBJ2-7; CDR3aa: CASSSEGGSGSVEQYF; CDR3nt: TGCGCCAGCAGCTCAGAAGGGGGTTCAGGGTCCGTCGAGCAGTACTTC
d_gene: TRBD2; abundance: many; v_gene: TRBV20-1; j_gene: TRBJ2-4; CDR3aa: CSAAYSGIAKNIQYF; CDR3nt: TGCAGTGCTGCTTATAGCGGGATAGCCAAAAACATTCAGTACTTC
d_gene: TRBD1; abundance: many; v_gene: TRBV12-3/TRBV12-4; j_gene: TRBJ2-2; CDR3aa: CASSSSGGADTGELFF; CDR3nt: TGTGCCAGCAGTTCGTCAGGGGGCGCGGACACCGGGGAGCTGTTTTTT
d_gene: TRBD2; abundance: few; v_gene: TRBV5-4; j_gene: TRBJ2-7; CDR3aa: CASSSGLAEAREQYF; CDR3nt: TGTGCCAGCAGCTCGGGACTAGCGGAGGCTCGCGAGCAGTACTTC
d_gene: .; abundance: few; v_gene: TRBV20-1; j_gene: TRBJ2-7; CDR3aa: CSARDYSGSRGVEQYF; CDR3nt: TGCAGTGCTAGAGATTATAGCGGGTCGAGGGGGGTCGAGCAGTACTTC
d_gene: .; abundance: many; v_gene: TRBV13; j_gene: TRBJ2-3; CDR3aa: CASSLDSPGVSTDTQYF; CDR3nt: TGTGCCAGCAGCTTAGATAGCCCGGGAGTGTCGACAGATACGCAGTATTTT
d_gene: TRBD1; abundance: few; v_gene: TRBV6-1; j_gene: TRBJ2-5; CDR3aa: CASSLRQGIVQETQYF; CDR3nt: TGTGCCAGCAGTCTCCGACAGGGGATCGTCCAAGAGACCCAGTACTTC
d_gene: .; abundance: few; v_gene: TRBV3-1; j_gene: TRBJ2-5; CDR3aa: CASSQGGHVNF; CDR3nt: TGTGCCAGCAGCCAAGGGGGGCACGTGAACTTC
d_gene: .; abundance: many; v_gene: TRBV12-3/TRBV12-4; j_gene: TRBJ2-1; CDR3aa: CASSRLDEQFF; CDR3nt: TGTGCCAGCAGCCGGTTGGATGAGCAGTTCTTC
d_gene: TRBD1; abundance: .; v_gene: TRBV25-1; j_gene: TRBJ1-3; CDR3aa: CASSNRGPGNTIYF; CDR3nt: TGTGCCAGCAGCAACAGGGGACCTGGAAACACCATATATTTT
d_gene: TRBD2; abundance: many; v_gene: TRBV29-1; j_gene: TRBJ2-5; CDR3aa: CSVARTSEETQYF; CDR3nt: TGCAGCGTGGCTCGGACTAGCGAAGAGACCCAGTACTTC